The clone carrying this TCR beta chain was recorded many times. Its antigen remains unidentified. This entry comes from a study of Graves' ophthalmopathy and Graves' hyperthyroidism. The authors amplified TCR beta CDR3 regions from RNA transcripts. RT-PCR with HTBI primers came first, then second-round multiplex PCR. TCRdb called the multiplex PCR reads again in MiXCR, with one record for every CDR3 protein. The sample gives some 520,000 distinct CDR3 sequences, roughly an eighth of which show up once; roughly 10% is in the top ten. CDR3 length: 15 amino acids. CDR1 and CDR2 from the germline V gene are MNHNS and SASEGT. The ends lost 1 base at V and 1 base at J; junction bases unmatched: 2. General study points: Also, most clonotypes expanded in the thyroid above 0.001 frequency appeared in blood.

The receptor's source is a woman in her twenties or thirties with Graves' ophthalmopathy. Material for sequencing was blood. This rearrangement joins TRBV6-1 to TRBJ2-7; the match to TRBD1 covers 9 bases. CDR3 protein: CASSEETGGSYEQYF. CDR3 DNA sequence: TGTGCCAGCAGTGAAGAGACAGGGGGATCCTACGAGCAGTACTTC.